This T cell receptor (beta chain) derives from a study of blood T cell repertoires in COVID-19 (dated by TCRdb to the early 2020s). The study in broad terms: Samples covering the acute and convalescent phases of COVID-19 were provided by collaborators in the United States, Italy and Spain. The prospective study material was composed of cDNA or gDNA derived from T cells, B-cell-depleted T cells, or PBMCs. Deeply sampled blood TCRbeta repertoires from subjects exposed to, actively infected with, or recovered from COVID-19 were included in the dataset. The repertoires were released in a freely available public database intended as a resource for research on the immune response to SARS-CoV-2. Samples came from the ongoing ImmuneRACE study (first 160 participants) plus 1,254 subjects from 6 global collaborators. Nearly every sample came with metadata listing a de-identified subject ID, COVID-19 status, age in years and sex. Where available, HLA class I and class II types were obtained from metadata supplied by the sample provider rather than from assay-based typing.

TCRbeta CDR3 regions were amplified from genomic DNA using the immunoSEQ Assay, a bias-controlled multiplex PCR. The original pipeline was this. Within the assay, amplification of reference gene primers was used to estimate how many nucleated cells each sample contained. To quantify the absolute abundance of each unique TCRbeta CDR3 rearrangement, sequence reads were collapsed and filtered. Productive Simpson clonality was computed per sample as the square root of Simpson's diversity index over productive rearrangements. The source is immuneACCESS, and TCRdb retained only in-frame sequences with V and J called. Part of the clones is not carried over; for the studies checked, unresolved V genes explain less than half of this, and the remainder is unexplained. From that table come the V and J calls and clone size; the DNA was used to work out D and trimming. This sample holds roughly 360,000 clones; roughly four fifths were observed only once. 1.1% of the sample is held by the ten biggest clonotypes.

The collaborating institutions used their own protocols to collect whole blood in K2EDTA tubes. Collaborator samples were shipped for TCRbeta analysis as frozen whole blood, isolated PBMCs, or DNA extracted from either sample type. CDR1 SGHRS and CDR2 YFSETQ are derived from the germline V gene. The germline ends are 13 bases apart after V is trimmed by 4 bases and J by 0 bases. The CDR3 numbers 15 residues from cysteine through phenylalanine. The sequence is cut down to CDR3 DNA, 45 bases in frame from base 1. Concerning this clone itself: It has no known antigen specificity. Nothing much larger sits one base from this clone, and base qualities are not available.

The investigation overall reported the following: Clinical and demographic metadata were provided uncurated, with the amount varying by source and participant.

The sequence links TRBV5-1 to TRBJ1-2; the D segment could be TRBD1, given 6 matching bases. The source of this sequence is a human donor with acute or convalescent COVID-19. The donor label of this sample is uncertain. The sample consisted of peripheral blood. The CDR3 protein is CASSMDSLANYGYTF. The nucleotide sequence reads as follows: TGCGCCAGCAGCATGGACAGCCTTGCTAACTATGGCTACACCTTC. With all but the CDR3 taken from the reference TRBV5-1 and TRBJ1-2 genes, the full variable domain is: KAGVTQTPRYLIKTRGQQVTLSCSPISGHRSVSWYQQTPGQGLQFLFEYFSETQRNKGNFPGRFSGRQFSNSRSEMNVSTLELGDSALYLCASSMDSLANYGYTFGSGTRLTVV.